The clone carrying this TCR beta chain came up once. This specimen comes from a study of monozygotic twins with cystic fibrosis. The CDR3 sequence is 15 residues long. J was trimmed by 6 bases and V by 2 bases; bases with no gene match: 4. From germline, CDR1 is MNHNY and CDR2 SVGAGI (reference sequence). Data came from immunoSEQ multiplex PCR; TCRdb stores just in-frame clones and leaves some out. This table holds tens of thousands of clones, approximately 90% found once. The source material was blood. The chain joins TRBV6-6 to TRBJ2-3, with 11 bases that match TRBD2. The receptor comes from a girl aged 2-10 years with cystic fibrosis. In DNA, the CDR3 is TGTGCCAGCAGTTACGGGGCTAGCGGGGGGGATACGCAGTATTTT. It yields the protein CASSYGASGGDTQYF.